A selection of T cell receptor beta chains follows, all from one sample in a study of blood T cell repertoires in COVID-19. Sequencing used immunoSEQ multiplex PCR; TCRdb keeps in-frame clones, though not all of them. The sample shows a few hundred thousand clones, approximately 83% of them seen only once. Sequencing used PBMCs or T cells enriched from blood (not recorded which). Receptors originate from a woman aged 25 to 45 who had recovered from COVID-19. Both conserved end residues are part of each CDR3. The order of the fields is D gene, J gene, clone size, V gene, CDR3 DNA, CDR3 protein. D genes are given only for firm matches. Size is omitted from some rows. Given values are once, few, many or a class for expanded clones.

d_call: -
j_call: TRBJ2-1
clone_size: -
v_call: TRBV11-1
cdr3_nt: TGTGCCTCTAAACCCCAACGGAGGGATCCCCACAATGAGCAGTTCTTC
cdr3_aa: CASKPQRRDPHNEQFF

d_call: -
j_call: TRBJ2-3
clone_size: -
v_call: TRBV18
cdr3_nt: TGTGCCAGCTCACCCCGTCCAGATACGCAGTATTTT
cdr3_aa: CASSPRPDTQYF

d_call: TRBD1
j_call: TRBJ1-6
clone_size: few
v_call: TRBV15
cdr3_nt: TGTGCCACCAGCAGAGTACAGGGGGACAATTCACCCCTCCACTTT
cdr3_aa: CATSRVQGDNSPLHF

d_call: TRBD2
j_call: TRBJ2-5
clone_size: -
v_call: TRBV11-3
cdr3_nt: TGTGCCAGCAGCTATAGGGGAGGGGAGACCCAGTACTTC
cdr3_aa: CASSYRGGETQYF

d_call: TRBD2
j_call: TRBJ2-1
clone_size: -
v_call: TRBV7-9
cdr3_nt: TGTGCCAGCAGCCGCCCTAGCGGGAGGGCCCTTGAGCAGTTCTTC
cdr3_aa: CASSRPSGRALEQFF

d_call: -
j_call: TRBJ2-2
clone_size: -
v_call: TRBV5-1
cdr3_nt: TGCGCCAGCAGCCAGGGGTCGGGGAAGGGGGAGCTGTTTTTT
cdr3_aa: CASSQGSGKGELFF

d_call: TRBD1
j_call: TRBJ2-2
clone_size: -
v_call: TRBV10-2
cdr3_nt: TGCGCCAGTTCCCCCCCACCTCCGGGACAGTCGAACACCGGGGAGCTGTTTTTT
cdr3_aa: CASSPPPPGQSNTGELFF

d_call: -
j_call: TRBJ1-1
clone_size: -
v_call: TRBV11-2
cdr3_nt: TGTGCCAGCAGCTTAGTAAAGAACATTGGAGTAAGCACTGAAGCTTTCTTT
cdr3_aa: CASSLVKNIGVSTEAFF

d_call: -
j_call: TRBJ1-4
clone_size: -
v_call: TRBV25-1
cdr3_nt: TGTGCCAGCAGTAATGACATAATTGAAAAACTGTTTTTT
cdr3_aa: CASSNDIIEKLFF

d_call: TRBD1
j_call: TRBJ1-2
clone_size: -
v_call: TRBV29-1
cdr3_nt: TGCAGCGTGGATAACACAGGGGGCGTTGATGGCTACACCTTC
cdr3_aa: CSVDNTGGVDGYTF

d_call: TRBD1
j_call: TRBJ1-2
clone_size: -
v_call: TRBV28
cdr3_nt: TGTGCCAGCAGTCGAGACAGGGGGATCTATGGCTACACCTTC
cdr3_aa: CASSRDRGIYGYTF

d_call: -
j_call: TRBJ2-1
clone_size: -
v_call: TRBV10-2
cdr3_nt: TGCGCCAGCAGGGCCCCCGGCGGGGCCTACAATGAGCAGTTCTTC
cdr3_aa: CASRAPGGAYNEQFF

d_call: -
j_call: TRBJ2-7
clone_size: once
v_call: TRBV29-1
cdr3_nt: TGCAGCGTTGGCGGGACAGAATTTTCCCAGGGGAGTTACGAGCAGTACTTC
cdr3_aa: CSVGGTEFSQGSYEQYF

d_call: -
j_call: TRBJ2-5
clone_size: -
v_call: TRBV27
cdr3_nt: TGTGCCAGCAGTTATACGCCAGGGAAGGAAGAGACCCAGTACTTC
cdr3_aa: CASSYTPGKEETQYF

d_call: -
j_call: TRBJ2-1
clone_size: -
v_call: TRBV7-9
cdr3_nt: TGTGCCAGCATCGAAAACGGGGGGCCAATGAATGAGCAGTTCTTC
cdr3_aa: CASIENGGPMNEQFF

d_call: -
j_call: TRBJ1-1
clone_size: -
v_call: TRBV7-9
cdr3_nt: TGTGCCAGCAGCTACCCAGGGCTTTGGAACACTGAAGCTTTCTTT
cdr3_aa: CASSYPGLWNTEAFF

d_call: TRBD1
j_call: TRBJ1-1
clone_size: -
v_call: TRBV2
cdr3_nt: TGTGCCAGCAGTGTGACAGGGGAGAATATAGTAGCTTTCTTT
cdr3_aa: CASSVTGENIVAFF

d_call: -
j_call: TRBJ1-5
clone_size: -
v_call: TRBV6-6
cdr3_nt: TGTGCCAGCAGTTACTCGGGCCAGGGCCAGCCCCAGCATTTT
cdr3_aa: CASSYSGQGQPQHF

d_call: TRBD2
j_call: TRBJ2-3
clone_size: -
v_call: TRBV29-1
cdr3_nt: TGCAGCGTTCGTGGGGGTCTAGCGGGTAGCACAGATACGCAGTATTTT
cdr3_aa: CSVRGGLAGSTDTQYF

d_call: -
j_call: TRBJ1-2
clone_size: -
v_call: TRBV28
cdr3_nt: TGTGCCAGCAGTTTGACAGAGTACGTCTATGGCTACACCTTC
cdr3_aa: CASSLTEYVYGYTF

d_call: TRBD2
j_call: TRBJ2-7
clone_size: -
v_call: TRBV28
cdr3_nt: TGTGCCAGCCAGCTAGCGGGGGGTATCTACGAGCAGTACTTC
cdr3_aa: CASQLAGGIYEQYF

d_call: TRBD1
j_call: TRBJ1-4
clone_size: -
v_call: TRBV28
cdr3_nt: TGTGCCAGCAGTTTTGAAGGGACAGGCCTTACGACTAATGAAAAACTGTTTTTT
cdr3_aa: CASSFEGTGLTTNEKLFF

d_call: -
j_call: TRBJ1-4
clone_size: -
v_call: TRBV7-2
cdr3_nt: TGTGCCAGCAGCTTAGGCAGGGTTAATGAAAAACTGTTTTTT
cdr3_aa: CASSLGRVNEKLFF

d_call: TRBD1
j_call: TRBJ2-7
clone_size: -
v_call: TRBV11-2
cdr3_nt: TGTGCCAGCAGCTTAGGGCAGGGGGCCTTCTACGAGCAGTACTTC
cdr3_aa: CASSLGQGAFYEQYF

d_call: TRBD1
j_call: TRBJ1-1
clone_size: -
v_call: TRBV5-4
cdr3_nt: TGTGCCAGCAGCTCCCGGGACAGTGACACTGAAGCTTTCTTT
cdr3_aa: CASSSRDSDTEAFF

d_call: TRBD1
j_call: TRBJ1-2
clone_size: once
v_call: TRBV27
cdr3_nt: TGTGCCAGCAGTCCAACAGGGGGTCAAGGCTACACCTTC
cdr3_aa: CASSPTGGQGYTF

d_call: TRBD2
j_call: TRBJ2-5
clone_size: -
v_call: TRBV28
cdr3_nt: TGTGCCAGCAGTTTATACTTCGGGGGGGGCGGGACCCAGTACTTC
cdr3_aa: CASSLYFGGGGTQYF

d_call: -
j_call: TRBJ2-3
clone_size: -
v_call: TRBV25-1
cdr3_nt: TGTGCCAGCAGTGAATCTGGCACAGATACGCAGTATTTT
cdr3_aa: CASSESGTDTQYF

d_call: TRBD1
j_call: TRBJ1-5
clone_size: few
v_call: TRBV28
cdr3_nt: TGTGCCAGCCTTCCCCAGGGGGTTGAGCCCCAGCATTTT
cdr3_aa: CASLPQGVEPQHF

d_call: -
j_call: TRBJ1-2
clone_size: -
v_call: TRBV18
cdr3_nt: TGTGCCAGCTCACCAGGACAGTTCTTTAACTATGGCTACACCTTC
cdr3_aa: CASSPGQFFNYGYTF

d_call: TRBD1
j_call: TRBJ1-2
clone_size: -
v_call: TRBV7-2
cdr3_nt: TGTGCCAGCAGTTTCGGGACAGGGGTTGGCGGCTACACCTTC
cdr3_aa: CASSFGTGVGGYTF

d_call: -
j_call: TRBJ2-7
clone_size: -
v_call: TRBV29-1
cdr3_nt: TGCAGCGTTGGAAGTCGTCTCCAGGAGCAGTACTTC
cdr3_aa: CSVGSRLQEQYF

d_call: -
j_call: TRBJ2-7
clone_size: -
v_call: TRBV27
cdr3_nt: TGTGCCAGCAGTTTATCTCCCCGCTACGAGCAGTACTTC
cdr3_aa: CASSLSPRYEQYF

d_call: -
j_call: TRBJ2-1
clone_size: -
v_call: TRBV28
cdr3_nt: TGTGCCAGCAGCCTCGACATTCCTGCCTACAATGAGCAGTTCTTC
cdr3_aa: CASSLDIPAYNEQFF

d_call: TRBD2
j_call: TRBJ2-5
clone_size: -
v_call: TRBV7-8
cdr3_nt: TGTGCCAGCAGCAGCCGACTAGCGGGGACTCAAGAGACCCAGTACTTC
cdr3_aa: CASSSRLAGTQETQYF

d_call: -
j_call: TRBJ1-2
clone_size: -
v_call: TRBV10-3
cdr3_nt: TGTGCCATCAGCCGGGACACGAACTATGGCTACACCTTC
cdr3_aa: CAISRDTNYGYTF

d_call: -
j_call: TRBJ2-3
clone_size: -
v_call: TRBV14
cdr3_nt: TGTGCCAGCAGCCAAGGACGGCGGAACTCGGATACGCAGTATTTT
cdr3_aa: CASSQGRRNSDTQYF

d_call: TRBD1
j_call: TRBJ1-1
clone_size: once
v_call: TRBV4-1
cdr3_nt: TGCGCCAGCAGCCTACCGGGACAGGGGAAGAAAACTGAAGCTTTCTTT
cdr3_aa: CASSLPGQGKKTEAFF

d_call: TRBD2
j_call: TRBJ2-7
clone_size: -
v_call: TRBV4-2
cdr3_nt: TGTGCCAGCAGCCCCGCCGGGGGGGGATACGAGCAGTACTTC
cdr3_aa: CASSPAGGGYEQYF

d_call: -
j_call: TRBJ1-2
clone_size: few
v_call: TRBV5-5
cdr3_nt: TGTGCCAGCAGCCTTGACTCGGGACATTATGGCTACACCTTC
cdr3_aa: CASSLDSGHYGYTF

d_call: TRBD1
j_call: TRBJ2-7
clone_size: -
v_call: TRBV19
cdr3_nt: TGTGCCAGTAGTGCCGGGACAGGGCGATACGAGCAGTACTTC
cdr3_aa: CASSAGTGRYEQYF

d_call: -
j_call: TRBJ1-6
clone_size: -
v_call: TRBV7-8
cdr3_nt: TGTGCCAGCAGTCATCATCGGGATCCTTATAATTCACCCCTCCACTTT
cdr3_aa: CASSHHRDPYNSPLHF

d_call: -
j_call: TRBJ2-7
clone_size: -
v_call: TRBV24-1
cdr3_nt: TGTGCCACCAGTGACTCGGGACATCCCTACGAGCAGTACTTC
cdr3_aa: CATSDSGHPYEQYF

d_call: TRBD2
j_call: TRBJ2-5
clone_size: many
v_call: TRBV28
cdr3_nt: TGTGCCAGCAGTTCCGGACTAGCGGGGGGCCCAAGGGGAGAGACCCAGTACTTC
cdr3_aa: CASSSGLAGGPRGETQYF

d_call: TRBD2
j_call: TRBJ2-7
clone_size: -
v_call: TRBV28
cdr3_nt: TGTGCCACCCTAATGGGCGGGGGGTCTCAAGGGGAGCAGTACTTC
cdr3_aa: CATLMGGGSQGEQYF

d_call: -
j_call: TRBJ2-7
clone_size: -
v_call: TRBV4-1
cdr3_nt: TGCGCCAGCAGCCAAGAAGACAGGAGCTCCTACGAGCAGTACTTC
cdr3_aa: CASSQEDRSSYEQYF

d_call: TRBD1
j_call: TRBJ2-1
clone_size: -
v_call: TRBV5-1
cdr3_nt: TGCGCCAGCAGCTTGTCAGGGGGCACGGACAATGAGCAGTTCTTC
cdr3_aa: CASSLSGGTDNEQFF

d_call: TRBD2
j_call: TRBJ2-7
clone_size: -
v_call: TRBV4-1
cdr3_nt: TGCGCCAGCAGCCAAGAAGGCCCGGGACTAGTGGCCTACGAGCAGTACTTC
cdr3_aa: CASSQEGPGLVAYEQYF

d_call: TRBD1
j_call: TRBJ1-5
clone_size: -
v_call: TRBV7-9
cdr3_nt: TGTGCCAGCAGCTTAGCTACCGGGACAGGGTTCGGTCAGCCCCAGCATTTT
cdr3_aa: CASSLATGTGFGQPQHF

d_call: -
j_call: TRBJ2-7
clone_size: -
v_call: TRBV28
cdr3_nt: TGTGCCACCAAGAGCTCCTACGAGCAGTACTTC
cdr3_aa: CATKSSYEQYF

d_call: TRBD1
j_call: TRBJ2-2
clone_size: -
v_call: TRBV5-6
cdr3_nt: TGTGCCAGCAGCTCACCGGGACAGGGGACCACCGGGGAGCTGTTTTTT
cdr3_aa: CASSSPGQGTTGELFF

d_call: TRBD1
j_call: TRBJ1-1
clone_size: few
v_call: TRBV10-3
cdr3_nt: TGTGCCATCAGAGACAGGGTGAACACTGAAGCTTTCTTT
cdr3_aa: CAIRDRVNTEAFF

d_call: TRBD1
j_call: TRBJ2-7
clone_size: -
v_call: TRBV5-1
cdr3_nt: TGCGCCAGCAGCTTTTGGGACAGGGGAAGCTACGAGCAGTACTTC
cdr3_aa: CASSFWDRGSYEQYF

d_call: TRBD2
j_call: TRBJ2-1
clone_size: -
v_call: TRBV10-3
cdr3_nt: TGTGCCATCAAAACCGGGACTAGCGTCACTGAGCAGTTCTTC
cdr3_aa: CAIKTGTSVTEQFF

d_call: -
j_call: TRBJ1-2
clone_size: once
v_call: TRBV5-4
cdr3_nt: TGTGCCAGCAGCCTCCCGGGGTCTGGGTATGGCTACACCTTC
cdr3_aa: CASSLPGSGYGYTF

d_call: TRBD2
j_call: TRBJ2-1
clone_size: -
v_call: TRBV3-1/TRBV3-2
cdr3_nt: TGTGCCAGCAGCCAAGGAAGCGGGAGTAGGAATGAGCAGTTCTTC
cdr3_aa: CASSQGSGSRNEQFF

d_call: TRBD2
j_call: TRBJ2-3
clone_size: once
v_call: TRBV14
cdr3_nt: TGTGCCAGCAGCCAACGGACTAGTTTCTCAGATACGCAGTATTTT
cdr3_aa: CASSQRTSFSDTQYF

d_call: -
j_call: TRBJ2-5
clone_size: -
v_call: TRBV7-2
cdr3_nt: TGTGCCAGCAGGACAACAGAGACCCAGTACTTC
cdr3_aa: CASRTTETQYF

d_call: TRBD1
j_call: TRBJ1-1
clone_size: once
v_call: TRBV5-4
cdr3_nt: TGTGCCAGCAGTGGGACAGGCACTGAAGCTTTCTTT
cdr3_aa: CASSGTGTEAFF

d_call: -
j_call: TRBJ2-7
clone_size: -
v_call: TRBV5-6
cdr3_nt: TGTGCCAGCAGCTTTTGGAGGGGCTCCTACGAGCAGTACTTC
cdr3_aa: CASSFWRGSYEQYF